Listed here are 6 T cell receptor beta chains from one sample, sequenced in a study of Ad26.COV2.S vaccination and SARS-CoV-2 variants. Treatment specified: roughly 20 received Ad26.COV2.S at low or high dose, single or two shots; about 5 received placebo; per-sample allocation not given. Collection of the samples took place on day 63 after the first injection of vaccine or placebo. Method: immunoSEQ multiplex PCR; TCRdb's copy keeps in-frame clones and lacks some. The sample carries around 300,000 clones, around 90% recorded once. Sequenced material: peripheral blood, taken in a trial of Ad26.COV2.S vaccine versus placebo. Source of these receptors: a person aged 18 to 65 who received the Ad26.COV2.S COVID-19 vaccine or a placebo.

This rearrangement joins TRBV7-8 to TRBJ1-3; D remains ambiguous. CDR1 SGHVS and CDR2 FQNEAQ come from the germline V gene. V was clipped by 2 bases and J by 0 bases, with 11 bases between them. This CDR3 contains 16 residues. CDR3 coding DNA: TGTGCCAGCAGCTTACGAGCGGACTTCTCTGGAAACACCATATATTTT. Protein sequence: CASSLRADFSGNTIYF.

The rearrangement links TRBV18 to TRBJ2-1, with 10 bases lining up with TRBD2. The CDR3 spans 21 residues. With V trimmed by 2 bases and J by 6 bases, 22 bases remained unmatched. Germline CDR1 reads KGHSH; CDR2 reads LQKENI. In DNA form, the CDR3 reads TGTGCCAGCTCACCATCGCGGCTCAGCGGGGGGGCCCTTTCGGCTTTCAATGAGCAGTTCTTC. It codes for CASSPSRLSGGALSAFNEQFF.

The chain has TRBV29-1 and TRBJ2-5; 10 positions agree with TRBD2. With 4 bases clipped from V and 1 base from J, the junction kept 0 bases outside the gene matches. Germline-derived CDR1 and CDR2 are SQVTM and ANQGSEA. The CDR3 is made up of 13 amino acids. The CDR3 bases are TGCAGCGTTGGGACTAGCGGCCAAGAGACCCAGTACTTC. Amino acids: CSVGTSGQETQYF.

The V and J genes are TRBV19 and TRBJ2-5, with a possible D match to TRBD2 (5 bases). Germline assignment: CDR1 LNHDA and CDR2 SQIVND (reference sequence). This CDR3 region has 14 residues. V was shortened by 5 bases and J by 5 bases, with 15 bases between the two germline ends. The CDR3, as DNA: TGTGCCAGTAGTGGGAGAGGAGGTTTGGAGACCCAGTACTTC. It translates to CASSGRGGLETQYF. Looking up the rest from reference TRBV19 and TRBJ2-5 gives the full variable domain: DGGITQSPKYLFRKEGQNVTLSCEQNLNHDAMYWYRQDPGQGLRLIYYSQIVNDFQKGDIAEGYSVSREKKESFPLTVTSAQKNPTAFYLCASSGRGGLETQYFGPGTRLLVL.

This chain uses TRBV7-9 with TRBJ1-3; no clear D. Trimming stripped 5 bases from V and 2 bases from J, with 4 bases between. This CDR3 comprises 12 residues. Germline V lookup: CDR1 SEHNR, CDR2 FQNEAQ (reference sequence). Here the CDR3 reads CASSRTGNTIYF. Here the CDR3 DNA reads TGTGCCAGCAGCCGCACTGGAAACACCATATATTTT.

The chain uses TRBV29-1 and TRBJ2-7; D is ambiguous. In germline, CDR1 is SQVTM, CDR2 ANQGSEA. Trimming removed 0 bases at V and 5 bases at J, with 8 bases between. The CDR3 consists of 12 residues. In DNA, the CDR3 is TGCAGCGTTGAAGATTTGGGGAACGAGCAGTACTTC. This gives the protein CSVEDLGNEQYF.